The next 26 T cell receptor beta chains were all read from a single sample in a study of cytomegalovirus exposure and HLA in healthy donors. Data came from immunoSEQ multiplex PCR; TCRdb stores just in-frame clones and leaves some out. The repertoire holds hundreds of thousands of clones, with around 87% as singletons. Sequenced sample: PBMCs. The source of these receptors is a woman between 18 and 30 years old in good health and CMV-seropositive.

Only a few counts were recorded for this clone. The chain joins TRBV6-5 to TRBJ1-1; maybe TRBD1 (5 bases). The V and J ends lost 3 bases and 8 bases respectively, with 13 bases between them. CDR3 length: 13 residues. Germline CDR1 and CDR2: MNHEY and SVGAGI. The CDR3 is CASSYYDRAEAFF. The CDR3, as DNA: TGTGCCAGCAGTTATTACGACAGAGCGGAAGCTTTCTTT.

The chain combines TRBV9 with TRBJ1-1, with 12 bases fitting TRBD1. The CDR3 covers 14 residues. V dropped 4 bases and J dropped 8; count of bases not matched to a gene: 6. Looked up from germline, CDR1 is SGDLS and CDR2 is YYNGEE. The CDR3, as DNA: TGTGCCAGCAGCAGGGGACAGGGGGCTTCAGAAGCTTTCTTT. Its protein is CASSRGQGASEAFF.

In its sample, this clone was seen once. The rearrangement joins TRBV29-1 to TRBJ1-1; 7 bases line up with TRBD1. Trimming took 7 bases from V and 0 from J; bases not matched to a gene: 11. Looked up from germline, CDR1 is SQVTM and CDR2 is ANQGSEA. The CDR3 extends over 15 amino acids. The CDR3 here is CSAASGQWMNTEAFF. The CDR3 DNA reads TGCAGCGCGGCATCGGGACAGTGGATGAACACTGAAGCTTTCTTT.

DNA for the CDR3: TGTGCCAGTAGTCCATTAGCGACCTCCTACGAGCAGTACTTC. Its protein product is CASSPLATSYEQYF. The chain joins TRBV19 to TRBJ2-7, with D possibly matching TRBD2 (5 bases). The CDR3 runs to 14 residues. CDR1 LNHDA and CDR2 SQIVND come from the germline V gene (reference sequence). With 5 bases removed from V and 0 bases from J, the gap between germline ends came to 11 bases.

This clone has more than one count but fewer than ten. The chain carries TRBV2 and TRBJ1-2; D is undetermined. CDR1 and CDR2 from the germline V gene are SNHLY and FYNNEI. Deletions cut 7 bases from V and 3 bases from J, with 15 bases between. The CDR3 has 14 amino acids. The CDR3 reads CASMDQGGYYGYTF. Here the CDR3 DNA reads TGTGCCAGCATGGACCAAGGAGGGTACTATGGCTACACCTTC. Supplemented by reference TRBV2 and TRBJ1-2, the full variable domain reads EPEVTQTPSHQVTQMGQEVILRCVPISNHLYFYWYRQILGQKVEFLVSFYNNEISEKSEIFDDQFSVERPDGSNFTLKIRSTKLEDSAMYFCASMDQGGYYGYTFGSGTRLTVV.

This chain connects TRBV7-2 to TRBJ1-5; the match to TRBD1 covers 8 bases. J was trimmed by 6 bases and V by 5 bases; bases with no gene match: 9. The CDR3 covers 15 residues. Looked up from germline, CDR1 is SGHTA and CDR2 is FQGNSA. The CDR3 is CASSPGQGGGQPQHF. CDR3 DNA sequence: TGTGCCAGCAGCCCCGGACAGGGCGGGGGTCAGCCCCAGCATTTT.

The CDR3 spells CASSLTSGSRRQETQYF. CDR3 in DNA: TGTGCCAGCAGTTTAACGAGCGGGAGTCGAAGACAAGAGACCCAGTACTTC. The gene calls are TRBV28 and TRBJ2-5, with 8 bases matching TRBD2. Per germline, CDR1 MDHEN and CDR2 SYDVKM. CDR3 length: 17 amino acids. V dropped 2 bases and J dropped 2; count of bases not matched to a gene: 10.

The V call is TRBV4-1, the J call TRBJ1-5; D is undetermined. Germline-derived CDR1 and CDR2 are MGHRA and YSYEKL. Trimming took off 5 bases at V and 7 bases at J, with 15 bases between the two ends. CDR3 size: 14 residues. The CDR3 DNA is TGCGCCAGCAGCGAGGGTGGAGTTCCACAGCCCCAGCATTTT. Translation gives CASSEGGVPQPQHF.

About this clone: This same CDR3 is encoded by further DNA sequences in the sample. The chain is built from TRBV7-9 and TRBJ2-7, with D unclear. This CDR3 comprises 12 residues. V gave up 5 bases and J gave up 1 base, with 6 bases separating them. Germline V gene sequence: CDR1 SEHNR, CDR2 FQNEAQ (reference sequence). CDR3: CASSPGSYEQYF. CDR3 in DNA: TGTGCCAGCAGCCCCGGGTCCTACGAGCAGTACTTC.

This clone was seen only once. The rearrangement joins TRBV28 to TRBJ1-2; the D is unclear. Looked up from germline, CDR1 is MDHEN and CDR2 is SYDVKM. The CDR3 runs to 13 residues. The V gene lost 7 bases and the J gene lost 6 bases, with 15 bases spanning the gap. In DNA form, the CDR3 reads TGTGCCAGCAACCCACACCCCACAGATGGCTACACCTTC. Translation: CASNPHPTDGYTF.

The chain carries TRBV2 and TRBJ1-2; TRBD1 matches 11 bases. J was trimmed by 6 bases and V by 7 bases; bases with no gene match: 7. The CDR3 is 14 residues long. Germline V CDR1 and CDR2: SNHLY, FYNNEI. Here the CDR3 DNA reads TGTGCCAGCACATGGACAGGGGGCGAACATGGCTACACCTTC. It translates to CASTWTGGEHGYTF.

The V gene is TRBV7-9, the J gene TRBJ1-1; TRBD1 is a possible D gene (5 bases). Trimming left V 2 bases short and J 4 bases short, with 14 bases between. The CDR3 consists of 15 residues. Germline lookup yields CDR1 SEHNR and CDR2 FQNEAQ (reference sequence). CDR3 amino acids: CASSLPERGGTEAFF. The CDR3 nucleotides are TGTGCCAGCAGCTTACCCGAAAGGGGTGGCACTGAAGCTTTCTTT.

J is TRBJ2-7 and V is TRBV5-1; 7 bases are a match to TRBD1. The V and J ends lost 1 base and 3 bases, in that order; junction bases with no gene match: 7. The CDR3 spans 15 residues. Germline CDR1 and CDR2: SGHRS and YFSETQ. The CDR3 spells CASSLSAGGIYEQYF. CDR3 sequence (DNA): TGCGCCAGCAGCTTGTCGGCAGGGGGAATCTACGAGCAGTACTTC. Complete variable domain (other parts from reference TRBV5-1 and TRBJ2-7): KAGVTQTPRYLIKTRGQQVTLSCSPISGHRSVSWYQQTPGQGLQFLFEYFSETQRNKGNFPGRFSGRQFSNSRSEMNVSTLELGDSALYLCASSLSAGGIYEQYFGPGTRLTVT.

The chain couples TRBV15 to TRBJ2-4, with TRBD1 identical over 8 bases. V lost 5 bases, J lost 8 bases, and 14 bases stayed unmatched. The germline CDR1 and CDR2 sequences are LNHNV and YYDKDF (reference sequence). The CDR3 has 16 residues. The CDR3 DNA follows: TGTGCCACCAGCGGAACTACAGGGGGAAGGTTTGACATTCAGTACTTC. Its translation: CATSGTTGGRFDIQYF.

The rearrangement links TRBV28 to TRBJ1-1, with TRBD1 matching over 9 bases. Germline V lookup: CDR1 MDHEN, CDR2 SYDVKM. The V gene end was trimmed by 4 bases and the J gene end by 5 bases; junction bases not matched to a gene: 8. The CDR3 has 15 amino acids. CDR3 protein: CASSYWDRVWTEAFF. CDR3 sequence (DNA): TGTGCCAGCAGTTATTGGGACAGGGTGTGGACTGAAGCTTTCTTT.

This clone was observed a few times. The V call is TRBV19, the J call TRBJ2-7; D may be TRBD1 (5 bases). V was cut by 8 bases and J by 6 bases, with 11 bases left in between. Germline V gene lookup returns CDR1 LNHDA and CDR2 SQIVND (reference sequence). CDR3 length equals 11 residues. The CDR3 DNA reads TGTGCCAGTGTGCAGGGTGGCGAGCAGTACTTC. Protein sequence: CASVQGGEQYF.

This sequence joins TRBV6-5 and TRBJ2-2; D is perhaps TRBD1 (5 bases). V was clipped by 0 bases and J by 6 bases, with 8 bases between them. This CDR3 comprises 14 residues. Germline CDR1 reads MNHEY; CDR2 reads SVGAGI. CDR3 residues: CASSYSPTAGELFF. The DNA for the CDR3 is TGTGCCAGCAGTTACTCGCCGACAGCCGGGGAGCTGTTTTTT.

The V call is TRBV9, the J call TRBJ1-2, with a tentative D call TRBD1 (6 bases). The CDR3 contains 12 residues. CDR1 SGDLS and CDR2 YYNGEE come from the germline V gene. Trimming left V 3 bases short and J 14 bases short, with 17 bases between. The CDR3 is CASSAGREGDTF. CDR3 coding DNA: TGTGCCAGCAGCGCCGGAAGGGAGGGGGATACCTTC.

The J gene is TRBJ1-1, the V gene TRBV27, with 8 bases matching TRBD1. J gave up 1 base and V 1 base, and 2 bases lay outside the gene matches. Germline values: CDR1 MNHEY, CDR2 SMNVEV (reference sequence). The CDR3 runs to 15 residues. In nucleotides, the CDR3 is TGTGCCAGCAGTTTATTGGGACAGGCGAACACTGAAGCTTTCTTT. As protein: CASSLLGQANTEAFF.

The chain couples TRBV9 to TRBJ1-1; no firm D call. Germline V gene sequence: CDR1 SGDLS, CDR2 YYNGEE. V lost 0 bases, J lost 3 bases, and 6 bases lay in between. The CDR3 runs 13 residues. As DNA, the CDR3 is TGTGCCAGCAGCGTAGAAACATACACTGAAGCTTTCTTT. It yields the protein CASSVETYTEAFF.

The V gene is TRBV2, the J gene TRBJ1-2; 8 bases are a match to TRBD1. The CDR3 extends over 14 amino acids. Germline CDR1 and CDR2: SNHLY and FYNNEI. With V trimmed by 4 bases and J by 3 bases, 4 bases remained unmatched. The CDR3 region is CASSGTTGDYGYTF. The CDR3 region has the DNA TGTGCCAGCAGTGGGACGACAGGGGACTATGGCTACACCTTC.

The chain couples TRBV28 to TRBJ1-4, with 9 bases matching TRBD1. This CDR3 spans 15 amino acids. Germline V gene lookup returns CDR1 MDHEN and CDR2 SYDVKM. Unmatched junction bases numbered 8, after V lost 5 bases and J lost 7 bases. CDR3 nucleotide sequence: TGTGCCAGCAGTCCGAACAGGGGGCGGATTGAAAAACTGTTTTTT. It encodes CASSPNRGRIEKLFF. The full variable domain, in which reference TRBV28 and TRBJ1-4 provide the parts outside the CDR3, is DVKVTQSSRYLVKRTGEKVFLECVQDMDHENMFWYRQDPGLGLRLIYFSYDVKMKEKGDIPEGYSVSREKKERFSLILESASTNQTSMYLCASSPNRGRIEKLFFGSGTQLSVL.

The chain recombines TRBV19 with TRBJ2-7; no clear D. V was clipped by 1 base and J by 3 bases, with 10 bases between them. Germline V gives CDR1 LNHDA, CDR2 SQIVND (reference sequence). This CDR3 spans 14 amino acids. This chain's CDR3 is CASSIVAQNYEQYF. The CDR3 bases are TGTGCCAGTAGTATAGTGGCACAGAACTACGAGCAGTACTTC.

This chain connects TRBV7-3 to TRBJ1-2; 8 nucleotides agree with TRBD1. The junction had 6 bases not matched to a gene; V was cut back by 4 bases and J by 8 bases. CDR1 SGHTA and CDR2 FQGTGA come from the germline V gene. The CDR3 spans 13 residues. CDR3 DNA: TGTGCCAGCAGCTCGCCAGGGGGCGAAGGCTACACCTTC. Protein product: CASSSPGGEGYTF.

J is TRBJ2-2 and V is TRBV30; no definite D call. This CDR3 has 14 amino acids. Germline V gene lookup returns CDR1 GTSNPN and CDR2 SVGIG (reference sequence). The V gene lost 2 bases and the J gene lost 5 bases, with 12 bases spanning the gap. This chain's CDR3 is CAWSSVLSTGELFF. The DNA for the CDR3 is TGTGCCTGGAGTAGTGTACTGTCGACCGGGGAGCTGTTTTTT. The full variable domain, with the rest looked up from reference TRBV30 and TRBJ2-2, is SQTIHQWPATLVQPVGSPLSLECTVEGTSNPNLYWYRQAAGRGLQLLFYSVGIGQISSEVPQNLSASRPQDRQFILSSKKLLLSDSGFYLCAWSSVLSTGELFFGEGSRLTVL.

The chain links TRBV15 to TRBJ2-7; TRBD1 is a possible D gene (5 bases). The CDR3 covers 13 residues. Germline CDR1 LNHNV, CDR2 YYDKDF (reference sequence). Trimming cost V 5 bases and J 6 bases, with 14 bases left between them. The CDR3 region is CATSGALIGEQYF. The CDR3 region has the DNA TGTGCCACCAGCGGGGCCCTTATTGGCGAGCAGTACTTC.